A single sample gave rise to the 11 T cell receptor beta chains below, sequenced in a study of cytomegalovirus exposure and HLA in healthy donors. Primers for the PCR totalled 60 Vbeta and 13 Jbeta. Sequenced by immunoSEQ multiplex PCR; TCRdb stores in-frame clones only, minus some. Of tens of thousands of clones in the sample, around three fifths are singletons; the top ten hold about 12%. Material for sequencing was PBMCs. The receptor set was obtained from a human donor in good health.

This rearrangement joins TRBV7-9 to TRBJ1-1, with a possible D match to TRBD1 (6 bases). Trimming pared 3 bases from V and 5 bases from J, leaving 13 bases between. Germline lookup yields CDR1 SEHNR and CDR2 FQNEAQ (reference sequence). This CDR3 spans 14 amino acids. CDR3 residues: CASSFGQGRTEAFF. In DNA, the CDR3 is TGTGCCAGCAGCTTTGGGCAGGGGCGTACTGAAGCTTTCTTT.

This clone has more than one count but fewer than ten. V usage is TRBV19 and J usage is TRBJ2-6; D is possibly TRBD1 (6 bases). Germline CDR1 is LNHDA and CDR2 is SQIVND (reference sequence). The ends were cut back, 6 bases at V and 1 base at J, with 10 bases in the middle. The CDR3 sequence is 15 residues long. The CDR3 sequence: CASRSGTSGANVLTF. The CDR3 DNA reads TGTGCCAGTAGATCCGGGACATCTGGGGCCAACGTCCTGACTTTC.

This clone showed up just a few times. The chain links TRBV7-2 to TRBJ1-2, with 8 bases lining up with TRBD1. Germline CDR1 SGHTA, CDR2 FQGNSA. The trim removed 5 bases at V and 4 bases at J, leaving 9 bases unmatched. The CDR3 extends over 15 amino acids. CDR3 protein: CASSANRGDGYGYTF. The CDR3 DNA follows: TGTGCCAGCAGCGCGAACAGGGGGGATGGCTATGGCTACACCTTC.

The V gene is TRBV2, the J gene TRBJ1-1, with D possibly matching TRBD1 (5 bases). V was pared by 4 bases and J by 1 base, with 10 bases between. The CDR3 is 14 residues long. Germline V gene lookup returns CDR1 SNHLY and CDR2 FYNNEI. In DNA, the CDR3 is TGTGCCAGCAGTGGAAGACAGAAGAACACTGAAGCTTTCTTT. This codes for CASSGRQKNTEAFF.

J is TRBJ1-1 and V is TRBV7-9; the D gene is possibly TRBD1 (6 bases). Germline-derived CDR1 and CDR2 are SEHNR and FQNEAQ (reference sequence). V was shortened by 5 bases and J by 5 bases, with 21 bases between the two germline ends. CDR3 length equals 16 residues. The CDR3 protein is CASSRILPQGGTEAFF. CDR3 nucleotides: TGTGCCAGCAGCCGTATTCTGCCACAGGGAGGGACTGAAGCTTTCTTT.

This chain uses TRBV7-9 with TRBJ2-1, with TRBD2 matching over 9 bases. J was trimmed by 10 bases and V by 10 bases; bases with no gene match: 14. The CDR3 is 14 residues long. The germline gives CDR1 SEHNR, CDR2 FQNEAQ (reference sequence). CDR3 loop: CATGESRGGYEQFF. The DNA of the CDR3 is TGTGCCACGGGGGAGTCGCGGGGGGGCTACGAGCAGTTCTTC.

This clone was seen a few times. V and J are TRBV30 and TRBJ1-2; tentatively, D is TRBD1 (5 bases). V was shortened by 2 bases and J by 8 bases, with 12 bases between the two germline ends. Germline CDR1 reads GTSNPN; CDR2 reads SVGIG (reference sequence). CDR3 size: 12 residues. CDR3 DNA sequence: TGTGCCTGGAGTAGGCAGGGAGGCGGCTACACCTTC. Translation: CAWSRQGGGYTF.

The chain is built from TRBV30 and TRBJ1-1; tentative D call: TRBD1 (6 bases). CDR1 and CDR2 from the germline V gene are GTSNPN and SVGIG (reference sequence). V lost 3 bases, J lost 1 base, and 12 bases lay in between. The CDR3 length is 14 residues. The CDR3 is CAWSVLDRNTEAFF. Here the CDR3 DNA reads TGTGCCTGGAGCGTATTGGACAGGAACACTGAAGCTTTCTTT.

In this sample, this clone turned up once. The genes are TRBV6-1 and TRBJ2-3, with unresolved D. The V and J ends lost 6 bases and 2 bases respectively, with 9 bases between them. The CDR3 covers 13 residues. Germline V gene lookup returns CDR1 MNHNS and CDR2 SASEGT. As DNA, the CDR3 is TGTGCCAGCAGACCCCCTAACACAGATACGCAGTATTTT. As protein: CASRPPNTDTQYF.

The chain uses TRBV18 and TRBJ1-6, with D hard to call. The CDR3 is 17 residues long. V lost 3 bases, J lost 0 bases, and 12 bases lay in between. Germline V gene lookup returns CDR1 KGHSH and CDR2 LQKENI. CDR3 region: CASSPTLPSSYNSPLHF. The CDR3 DNA is TGTGCCAGCTCACCGACACTTCCAAGCTCCTATAATTCACCCCTCCACTTT.

CDR3 sequence: CASSLEERQPNTEAFF. CDR3 bases: TGCGCCAGCAGCTTGGAGGAAAGACAGCCGAACACTGAAGCTTTCTTT. This chain joins TRBV5-1 and TRBJ1-1; TRBD1 is a possible D gene (5 bases). Germline loops: CDR1 SGHRS, CDR2 YFSETQ. Deletions cut 0 bases from V and 1 base from J, with 13 bases between. The CDR3 extends over 16 amino acids.